This entry lists 10 T cell receptor beta chains sequenced from one sample in a study of shared clonotypes between healthy human individuals. Assay used: immunoSEQ multiplex PCR; TCRdb lists only in-frame clones, some missing. The profile shows hundreds of thousands of clones, around 75% of them singletons. Sequenced material: PBMCs. Receptors were obtained from a woman aged 40 to 50 in good health. Some clones in this sample may be carry-over from other donors' samples.

In this sample, this clone turned up a few times. The chain combines TRBV4-1 with TRBJ1-5; D is unclear. Germline V gives CDR1 MGHRA, CDR2 YSYEKL. Deletions cut 0 bases from V and 0 bases from J, with 12 bases between. CDR3 size: 17 residues. The CDR3 nucleotides read TGCGCCAGCAGCCAAGATCAGCCAGAAAGTAGCAATCAGCCCCAGCATTTT. This sequence encodes CASSQDQPESSNQPQHF.

This rearrangement joins TRBV7-3 to TRBJ2-1; TRBD2 agrees at 7 bases. Germline assignment: CDR1 SGHTA and CDR2 FQGTGA. There are 15 residues in the CDR3. The J segment lost 6 bases and the V segment lost 3 bases, leaving 8 bases of the junction unmatched. The DNA for the CDR3 is TGTGCCAGCAGCTTTTCGGCGGGAGCGGGCAATGAGCAGTTCTTC. It codes for CASSFSAGAGNEQFF.

The CDR3 region has the DNA TGTGCCAGCAGCTTAGTAGGGACCAGCTACGAGCAGTACTTC. This sequence encodes CASSLVGTSYEQYF. The chain recombines TRBV7-3 with TRBJ2-7; D is possibly TRBD1 or TRBD2 (5 bases each). The germline V gene has CDR1 SGHTA and CDR2 FQGTGA. The CDR3 is made up of 14 amino acids. The V and J ends lost 2 bases and 3 bases respectively, with 11 bases between them.

The rearrangement uses TRBV5-1 and TRBJ2-3; the match to TRBD2 covers 10 bases. The V segment lost 4 bases and the J segment 2 bases; nucleotides outside the gene matches: 7. This CDR3 has 16 amino acids. Germline CDR1 SGHRS, CDR2 YFSETQ. This CDR3 reads CASSLGLAAYTDTQYF. The CDR3 DNA reads as TGCGCCAGCAGCCTAGGACTAGCGGCATACACAGATACGCAGTATTTT.

J is TRBJ1-1 and V is TRBV30, with unresolved D. Trimming pared 2 bases from V and 4 bases from J, leaving 8 bases between. In germline, CDR1 is GTSNPN, CDR2 SVGIG (reference sequence). The length of the CDR3 is 12 residues. The CDR3: CAWSTGSTEAFF. CDR3 nucleotide sequence: TGTGCCTGGAGTACTGGGAGCACTGAAGCTTTCTTT.

The chain links TRBV6-4 to TRBJ2-1; 9 bases are shared with TRBD2. The V gene end was trimmed by 4 bases and the J gene end by 6 bases; junction bases not matched to a gene: 4. This CDR3 spans 14 amino acids. CDR1 is MRHNA, CDR2 SNTAGT, per germline. CDR3 sequence (DNA): TGTGCCAGCAGTGCGGAAGCGGGGGGCAATGAGCAGTTCTTC. Translating gives CASSAEAGGNEQFF.

CDR3 nucleotide sequence: TGCGCCAGCAGCCAAGAATCCCCAACGGGAGTGGTCACCGGGGAGCTGTTTTTT. It translates to CASSQESPTGVVTGELFF. The chain recombines TRBV4-3 with TRBJ2-2; weak D call: TRBD2 (6 bases). Germline-derived CDR1 and CDR2 are LGHNA and YSLEER. V shed 0 bases and J shed 4 bases, with 18 bases lying between them. This CDR3 spans 18 amino acids.

The rearrangement uses TRBV6-5 and TRBJ2-3; D remains ambiguous. Trimming left V 0 bases short and J 6 bases short, with 10 bases between. Looked up from germline, CDR1 is MNHEY and CDR2 is SVGAGI. This CDR3 comprises 14 residues. The DNA for the CDR3 is TGTGCCAGCAGTTACTCAAGGGATCGGGATACGCAGTATTTT. It encodes CASSYSRDRDTQYF.

The chain joins TRBV5-1 to TRBJ2-5; 7 bases are a match to TRBD2. The CDR3 is 14 residues long. V shed 4 bases and J 2 bases; nucleotides not matched to a gene: 5. CDR1 is SGHRS, CDR2 YFSETQ, per germline. The DNA of the CDR3 is TGCGCCAGCAGCGGGGAGGGGTGGCAAGAGACCCAGTACTTC. Translated: CASSGEGWQETQYF.

The CDR3: CASGLDRAGYNEQFF. The CDR3 DNA is TGTGCTAGTGGTCTGGACAGGGCAGGCTATAATGAGCAGTTCTTC. The rearrangement uses TRBV12-5 and TRBJ2-1; TRBD1 aligns across 8 bases. Germline CDR1 reads LGHNT; CDR2 reads FRNRAP. The V and J ends lost 5 bases and 7 bases, in that order; junction bases with no gene match: 10. This CDR3 region has 15 residues.